This T cell receptor (beta chain) was found in a study of cytomegalovirus exposure and HLA in healthy donors (dated by TCRdb to the late 2010s). For the study in its entirety: A later analysis indicated that the roughly 130 validation repertoires were generated on the platform also employed for the approximately 700 repertoires of the first cohort. To predict cytomegalovirus infection status, the study combined high-throughput TCR immunosequencing, statistical association of individual TCRs with disease status, and machine learning. The study aimed to test whether cataloging public T cell receptors could reveal signatures of past pathogen exposure. In addition to the first cohort of around 670 subjects, a separate validation cohort of 120 different subjects was used.

Separate from the roughly 700-subject first cohort, the validation cohort of roughly 120 subjects was the group to which the donors belonged. The library was built by means of the immunoSEQ multiplex PCR assay. The original methods were these. To diagnose cytomegalovirus status from the catalog of TCR beta chain sequences, a statistical classification framework was built. TCRdb retrieved this table from immuneACCESS and kept in-frame rearrangements only. Not all clones are present; in checked studies, unresolved V genes account for under half, and no reason is known for the remainder. The D gene and trimming were derived from the DNA, and the V and J assignments and clone size from that table. The sample profile shows some 200,000 clones; about 89% of them were found once. Of the sample, more than 5.5% falls within the top ten clones. CDR1 LNHDA and CDR2 SQIVND were looked up in the germline V gene (reference sequence). The CDR3 covers 13 residues, taking in both the cysteine and the phenylalanine. Here the CDR3 DNA is all that survives: 39 bases in frame from base 1. The germline ends are 8 bases apart after V is trimmed by 8 bases and J by 0 bases.

Note on this clone: Its antigen has not been determined. Base qualities are missing; no much larger clone stands one base away.

Overall study outcomes, separate from this receptor: In both the original and validation cohorts, the classifier was reported to diagnose cytomegalovirus status with high specificity and sensitivity. A later analysis found that TCRs clustered in the first cohort also tended to co-occur in the 95 to 150 validation repertoires, with approximately 94% of cluster scores above 0. In vitro tests confirmed that a few of the cytomegalovirus-associated TCR beta chains recognize cytomegalovirus antigens. The study gave a list of 150 to 200 TCR beta chains associated with cytomegalovirus. The validation cohort had no HLA typing available for a later analysis, so co-occurrence within that cohort was assessed over all 120 or so repertoires. Across donors, most TCR sequences were observed very rarely, whereas some public TCRs were present in many individuals. The authors suggested that the approach could potentially be generalized to other disease states and immunological phenotypes.

The sample comprised PBMCs. The sequence is built from TRBV19 and TRBJ1-5, with no D gene named confidently. This receptor was taken from a man aged 30 to 45 in good health and CMV-seropositive. The CDR3: CASGFSSNQPQHF. The nucleotide sequence is given as TGTGCCAGTGGATTTAGTAGCAATCAGCCCCAGCATTTT.